This TCR beta chain was sequenced during a study of T cell responses to AZD1222 COVID-19 vaccine. Study observations and caveats: Spike-specific TCR breadth and depth grew following two AZD1222 doses. Sampling that yielded the repertoires occurred only after the peak T cell response. White British donors predominated, females outnumbered males, and clonal diversity was possibly underestimated.

Trimming removed 0 bases from V and 3 bases from J; junction bases left unmatched: 1. This CDR3 has 15 residues. Per germline, CDR1 SGHRS and CDR2 YFSETQ. On this clone itself: Its antigen is not known.

This table comes from immunoSEQ multiplex PCR, and its TCRdb copy is limited to in-frame clones, with some not included. The table has about 100,000 clones, around 87% seen once. The TCR sequence derives from an adult in good health. The sequences come from peripheral blood, collected on day 0 of MenACWY control vaccination. This chain links TRBV5-1 with TRBJ2-3, with 10 bases that match TRBD2. CDR3 sequence: CASSLASGGTDTQYF. The CDR3 bases are TGCGCCAGCAGCTTGGCTAGCGGGGGAACAGATACGCAGTATTTT.